These 14 T cell receptor beta chains originate from one sample sequenced in a study of breast tumors, draining lymph nodes, adjacent tissues. Breast cancer patients provided tissue from their axillary draining lymph nodes. TCRdb redid the calling of the multiplex PCR reads with MiXCR, one entry per CDR3 protein. This sample has some 130,000 distinct CDR3 sequences, with just under 20% found just once. Input material: axillary lymph node tissue. Every receptor here comes from a female donor with breast cancer. Some clones in this sample may be carry-over from other donors' samples.

As for this clonotype: Lacking the conserved final phenylalanine or tryptophan, this CDR3 likely reflects a read error. This chain connects TRBV3-1 to TRBJ2-7; D remains ambiguous. Germline V gene sequence: CDR1 LGHDT, CDR2 YNNKEL (reference sequence). The V end was cut by 4 bases, the J end by 6 bases, with 13 bases between. This CDR3 region has 13 residues. The CDR3 nucleotides are TGTGCCAGCAGCCTCACCCCCAAGGCCGAGCAGTACCTC. It specifies CASSLTPKAEQYL.

This clonotype was detected ten times or more. This sequence joins TRBV12-3 or TRBV12-4 and TRBJ1-2; D unclear. The CDR3 contains 12 residues. V was clipped by 3 bases and J by 4 bases, with 6 bases between them. This CDR3 reads CASSFPAYGYTF. CDR3 in DNA: TGTGCCAGCAGTTTCCCAGCCTATGGCTACACCTTC.

V and J are TRBV11-2 and TRBJ2-3, with 9 positions matching TRBD1. J was trimmed by 3 bases and V by 6 bases; bases with no gene match: 7. Germline assignment: CDR1 SGHAT and CDR2 FQNNGV. The CDR3 consists of 15 residues. CDR3 in amino acids: CASREPGQGTDTQYF. In DNA form, the CDR3 reads TGTGCCAGCAGAGAACCGGGACAGGGAACAGATACGCAGTATTTT.

This clonotype was seen ten or more times. V gene TRBV7-9 combines with J gene TRBJ2-1, with D possibly matching TRBD2 (5 bases). The CDR3 length is 15 residues. CDR1 SEHNR and CDR2 FQNEAQ come from the germline V gene (reference sequence). V was trimmed by 8 bases and J by 2 bases, leaving 16 bases between them. The CDR3 sequence: CASAAGGTTYNEQFF. Written as DNA, the CDR3 is TGTGCCAGCGCTGCGGGCGGTACCACCTACAATGAGCAGTTCTTC.

This clonotype was detected ten times or more. The chain uses TRBV2 and TRBJ2-3; D unresolved. V was shortened by 7 bases and J by 6 bases, with 14 bases between the two germline ends. CDR1 and CDR2 from the germline V gene are SNHLY and FYNNEI. The CDR3 has 13 residues. CDR3 residues: CASIRSPGDTQYF. CDR3 DNA sequence: TGTGCCAGCATTCGGTCCCCCGGGGATACGCAGTATTTT.

This clonotype was seen repeatedly, ten times or more. The chain uses TRBV5-1 and TRBJ2-3, with 9 bases identical to TRBD2. CDR1 is SGHRS and CDR2 is YFSETQ in the germline V gene. CDR3 size: 16 residues. V lost 2 bases and J lost 2; bases outside the gene matches: 6. The DNA for the CDR3 is TGCGCCAGCAGCTTTGGGAGCGGGGGGTACACAGATACGCAGTATTTT. Protein product: CASSFGSGGYTDTQYF.

There are many counts of this clonotype. This sequence joins TRBV7-2 and TRBJ2-7, with TRBD2 identical over 9 bases. V gave up 5 bases and J gave up 3 bases; unmatched junction bases: 5. The germline CDR1 and CDR2 sequences are SGHTA and FQGNSA. The CDR3 totals 14 residues. Here the CDR3 DNA reads TGTGCCAGCAGCCCAGTAGCGGGAGTCTACGAGCAGTACTTC. This translates into CASSPVAGVYEQYF.

This clonotype was observed many times. This sequence joins TRBV20-1 and TRBJ1-3; D is unclear. V lost 4 bases to trimming and J lost 7 bases, with 8 bases between them. CDR1 is DFQATT and CDR2 is SNEGSKA in the germline V gene (reference sequence). This CDR3 region has 11 residues. The DNA of the CDR3 is TGCAGTGCTACCCTTAGGAACACCATATATTTT. Its translation is CSATLRNTIYF.

This CDR3 is CASSNSGTRNEQFF. The DNA for the CDR3 is TGTGCCAGCAGCAATAGCGGCACTAGGAATGAGCAGTTCTTC. The rearrangement uses TRBV7-8 and TRBJ2-1, with a tentative D call TRBD2 (6 bases). CDR1 SGHVS and CDR2 FQNEAQ come from the germline V gene. The CDR3 is made up of 14 amino acids. V lost 5 bases and J lost 7, with 15 bases in between.

The CDR3 region is CASSFSSGRGGGNEQFF. Written as DNA, the CDR3 is TGTGCCAGCAGTTTTTCTAGCGGGAGGGGTGGGGGCAATGAGCAGTTCTTC. The rearrangement uses TRBV28 and TRBJ2-1, with 12 nucleotides matching TRBD2. This CDR3 spans 17 amino acids. Germline lookup yields CDR1 MDHEN and CDR2 SYDVKM. J gave up 6 bases and V 3 bases, and 9 bases lay outside the gene matches.

J is TRBJ2-4 and V is TRBV9; no clear D gene. Trimming removed 0 bases at V and 0 bases at J, with 10 bases between. There are 16 residues in the CDR3. Germline V gives CDR1 SGDLS, CDR2 YYNGEE. The DNA for the CDR3 is TGTGCCAGCAGCGTAGGATCAGGAATAGCCAAAAACATTCAGTACTTC. This translates into CASSVGSGIAKNIQYF.

This clonotype was seen a few times. The chain uses TRBV20-1 and TRBJ2-1; 10 bases align to TRBD1. The trim removed 6 bases at V and 3 bases at J, leaving 8 bases unmatched. The CDR3 covers 15 residues. Germline CDR1 DFQATT, CDR2 SNEGSKA (reference sequence). The CDR3 protein is CSAKKGQGSYNEQFF. The CDR3 DNA sequence: TGCAGTGCAAAGAAGGGACAGGGGAGCTACAATGAGCAGTTCTTC.

The chain uses TRBV28 and TRBJ1-2; D perhaps matches TRBD1 (6 bases). The germline V gene has CDR1 MDHEN and CDR2 SYDVKM. CDR3 size: 18 residues. V was cut by 1 base and J by 0 bases, with 18 bases left in between. DNA of the CDR3: TGTGCCAGCAGTTTATCGCGGGGGACGGGGGCGGCTAACTATGGCTACACCTTC. It encodes CASSLSRGTGAANYGYTF.

About this clonotype: No conserved phenylalanine or tryptophan ends this CDR3, so it is likely a read error. The J gene is TRBJ2-2, the V gene TRBV6-2 or TRBV6-3, with TRBD1 as a possible D gene (6 bases). The CDR3 is 17 residues long. Trimming shortened V by 2 bases and J by 4 bases, and 17 bases separated the two germline ends. Germline V CDR1 and CDR2: MNHEY, SVGEGT. CDR3 DNA: TGTGCCAGCAGTTACCGTGGCGGACAGTACGTCACCGGGGAGCTGTTTCTT. It specifies CASSYRGGQYVTGELFL.